The 25 T cell receptor beta chains given below trace back to one sample, sequenced in a study of shared clonotypes between healthy human individuals. The table came from immunoSEQ multiplex PCR; TCRdb's copy has only in-frame clones and leaves some out. Of fewer than 1.4 million clones in the sample, more than 75% are singletons; the top ten hold 0.6% to 0.7%. The sequencing sample was made of memory CD4+ T cells from PBMCs. Subset described: CD45RA-negative fraction. The source is a man aged 18 to 30 in good health. Some clones in this sample may be carry-over from other donors' samples.

The V gene is TRBV6-6, the J gene TRBJ2-7; a possible D gene is TRBD2 (5 bases). The CDR3 has 13 amino acids. CDR1 is MNHNY, CDR2 SVGAGI, per germline (reference sequence). With 5 bases removed from V and 12 bases from J, the gap between germline ends came to 20 bases. The CDR3 DNA sequence: TGTGCCAGCAGTAGATTAAGGGAGTCACCTGGGTACTTC. Protein sequence: CASSRLRESPGYF.

J is TRBJ1-3 and V is TRBV6-5; no reliable D call. CDR1 MNHEY and CDR2 SVGAGI come from the germline V gene. The CDR3 is made up of 13 amino acids. Trimming took off 6 bases at V and 0 bases at J, with 6 bases between the two ends. CDR3 in DNA: TGTGCCAGCAGCATTACCTCTGGAAACACCATATATTTT. The encoded protein is CASSITSGNTIYF.

The chain carries TRBV28 and TRBJ1-5; 8 bases are shared with TRBD1. Losses at the gene ends were 8 bases for V and 3 bases for J; bases not matched to a gene: 3. The germline V gene encodes CDR1 MDHEN and CDR2 SYDVKM. The CDR3 runs to 13 residues. This CDR3 reads CASGTGVNQPQHF. DNA of the CDR3: TGTGCCAGCGGGACAGGTGTCAATCAGCCCCAGCATTTT.

In DNA, the CDR3 is TGTGCCAGTACGGGGGGAAGGACGCAGTATTTT. Protein sequence: CASTGGRTQYF. The chain has TRBV19 and TRBJ2-3, with 7 positions matching TRBD2. Trimming cost V 7 bases and J 9 bases; bases outside gene matches: 4. The germline gives CDR1 LNHDA, CDR2 SQIVND (reference sequence). The CDR3 totals 11 residues.

The chain joins TRBV7-2 to TRBJ2-7, with D hard to call. CDR1 is SGHTA and CDR2 is FQGNSA in the germline V gene. CDR3 length: 13 residues. Trimming removed 4 bases at V and 7 bases at J, with 14 bases between. The DNA of the CDR3 is TGTGCCAGCAGCTCCAATGTGGGGTTGGAGCAGTACTTC. Translated: CASSSNVGLEQYF. Variable domain in full (rest from reference TRBV7-2 and TRBJ2-7): GAGVSQSPSNKVTEKGKDVELRCDPISGHTALYWYRQSLGQGLEFLIYFQGNSAPDKSGLPSDRFSAERTGGSVSTLTIQRTQQEDSAVYLCASSSNVGLEQYFGPGTRLTVT.

The V gene is TRBV7-3, the J gene TRBJ2-3, with D maybe TRBD1 (6 bases). The CDR3 sequence is 15 residues long. From germline, CDR1 is SGHTA and CDR2 FQGTGA. Between the trimmed V and J ends, which lost 4 bases and 9 bases, there was a span of 20 bases. The CDR3 DNA is TGTGCCAGCAGCTCCCGAGAGGACAGCCTAGGGACGCAGTATTTT. Translation: CASSSREDSLGTQYF.

This rearrangement joins TRBV5-6 to TRBJ2-1, with D unclear. V was clipped by 4 bases and J by 8 bases, with 10 bases between them. CDR1 and CDR2 from the germline V gene are SGHDT and YYEEEE. This CDR3 comprises 12 residues. CDR3 amino acids: CASSLSRHEQFF. The CDR3 DNA reads as TGTGCCAGCAGCCTTTCTAGGCATGAGCAGTTCTTC.

The chain is built from TRBV5-8 and TRBJ1-1; D is unclear. V was cut by 2 bases and J by 4 bases, with 12 bases left in between. Germline lookup yields CDR1 SGHTS and CDR2 YDEGEE. The CDR3 loop spans 14 amino acids. This CDR3 reads CASSFDVQSTEAFF. As DNA, the CDR3 is TGTGCCAGCAGCTTCGATGTCCAGTCCACTGAAGCTTTCTTT.

Concerning this clone: A much more abundant neighbour one base away suggests this may be a read error. The V and J genes are TRBV29-1 and TRBJ1-2; a weak D match, TRBD1 (6 bases). CDR3 size: 14 residues. Germline V lookup: CDR1 SQVTM, CDR2 ANQGSEA. Trimming pared 7 bases from V and 4 bases from J, leaving 19 bases between. The chain's CDR3 is CSAAAWGGGYGYTF. The CDR3, as DNA: TGCAGCGCCGCCGCCTGGGGGGGCGGCTATGGCTACACCTTC.

Comments on this clone: This sample also contains other DNA sequences that code for the same CDR3. The chain employs TRBV9 and TRBJ2-3; tentatively, D is TRBD2 (7 bases). Trimming removed 0 bases from V and 4 bases from J, with 9 bases in between. Germline CDR1 SGDLS, CDR2 YYNGEE. This CDR3 has 14 amino acids. The DNA of the CDR3 is TGTGCCAGCAGCGTAGGGGGGGGCCCAGATACGCAGTATTTT. It yields the protein CASSVGGGPDTQYF. Filled out from reference TRBV9 and TRBJ2-3, the complete variable domain reads DSGVTQTPKHLITATGQRVTLRCSPRSGDLSVYWYQQSLDQGLQFLIQYYNGEERAKGNILERFSAQQFPDLHSELNLSSLELGDSALYFCASSVGGGPDTQYFGPGTRLTVL.

This sequence joins TRBV7-3 and TRBJ2-1; 11 bases align to TRBD2. V was pared by 5 bases and J by 4 bases, with 4 bases of the junction left unmatched. Germline CDR1 SGHTA, CDR2 FQGTGA. The CDR3 is 15 residues long. The CDR3 loop is CASSRSSGGYNEQFF. The CDR3 DNA reads TGTGCCAGCAGCCGTTCTAGCGGGGGGTACAATGAGCAGTTCTTC.

This chain links TRBV28 with TRBJ2-2; TRBD1 is a possible D gene (5 bases). The CDR3 is 13 amino acids. Germline V gene lookup returns CDR1 MDHEN and CDR2 SYDVKM. Trimming took 3 bases from V and 4 from J, leaving 6 bases between them. CDR3 region: CASSFRVTGELFF. The CDR3 DNA reads TGTGCCAGCAGTTTCAGGGTCACCGGGGAGCTGTTTTTT.

This clone was seen just once. The chain recombines TRBV7-9 with TRBJ1-2; D remains unclear. CDR1 and CDR2 from the germline V gene are SEHNR and FQNEAQ (reference sequence). This CDR3 contains 12 residues. V lost 1 base and J 12 bases, leaving 12 bases between the germline ends. For the CDR3, the DNA is TGTGCCAGCAGCTTAGTAGAGAGAAGCGACACCTTC. This translates into CASSLVERSDTF.

The CDR3 coding sequence is TGTGCCAGCGGAACCCAGCGCATGAACACTGAAGCTTTCTTT. The encoded protein is CASGTQRMNTEAFF. V and J are TRBV18 and TRBJ1-1; D is uncertain. The CDR3 is 14 residues long. Germline V gene data show CDR1 as KGHSH and CDR2 as LQKENI. Trimming removed 8 bases from V and 0 bases from J, with 13 bases in between.

This chain joins TRBV7-3 and TRBJ2-5; D gene unclear. In germline, CDR1 is SGHTA, CDR2 FQGTGA. The V gene lost 5 bases and the J gene lost 5 bases, with 9 bases spanning the gap. The CDR3 runs 12 residues. CDR3 DNA sequence: TGTGCCAGCAGCCAATCCCGGGAGACCCAGTACTTC. It is translated as CASSQSRETQYF.

The chain is built from TRBV19 and TRBJ2-1; 9 bases align to TRBD2. Germline V lookup: CDR1 LNHDA, CDR2 SQIVND (reference sequence). Trimming cost V 7 bases and J 7 bases; bases outside gene matches: 11. The CDR3 is 15 amino acids. The CDR3 here is CASIASGDGRNEQFF. The CDR3 bases are TGTGCCAGTATAGCTAGCGGGGACGGGAGGAATGAGCAGTTCTTC.

CDR3: CSVAGDNLGFF. In DNA, the CDR3 is TGCAGCGTTGCCGGGGACAACTTGGGGTTCTTC. The J gene is TRBJ2-1, the V gene TRBV29-1; a possible D gene is TRBD1 (6 bases). Looked up from germline, CDR1 is SQVTM and CDR2 is ANQGSEA. Between the trimmed V and J ends, which lost 4 bases and 15 bases, there was a span of 16 bases. This CDR3 contains 11 residues.

The V gene is TRBV4-1, the J gene TRBJ1-2; D remains unclear. Trimming removed 1 base from V and 4 bases from J, with 7 bases in between. The CDR3 has 13 amino acids. Germline V CDR1 and CDR2: MGHRA, YSYEKL. In DNA form, the CDR3 reads TGCGCCAGCAGCCAAGGGCGGCTCTATGGCTACACCTTC. Protein sequence: CASSQGRLYGYTF.

This clone has a handful of counts. The rearrangement uses TRBV7-2 and TRBJ1-5; D might be TRBD1 (6 bases). The CDR3 sequence is 14 residues long. The germline V gene encodes CDR1 SGHTA and CDR2 FQGNSA. V dropped 4 bases and J dropped 5 bases, with 12 bases sitting between them. The CDR3 sequence: CASSSRRGDQPQHF. CDR3 DNA sequence: TGTGCCAGCAGCTCCCGGAGGGGGGATCAGCCCCAGCATTTT. The entire variable domain, with the rest obtained from reference TRBV7-2 and TRBJ1-5, is as follows: GAGVSQSPSNKVTEKGKDVELRCDPISGHTALYWYRQSLGQGLEFLIYFQGNSAPDKSGLPSDRFSAERTGGSVSTLTIQRTQQEDSAVYLCASSSRRGDQPQHFGDGTRLSIL.

The chain couples TRBV27 to TRBJ1-5; D gene uncertain. The CDR3 is made up of 13 amino acids. Germline CDR1 is MNHEY and CDR2 is SMNVEV (reference sequence). With 6 bases removed from V and 2 bases from J, the gap between germline ends came to 8 bases. The CDR3 bases are TGTGCCAGCAGCCTGGACGGCAATCAGCCCCAGCATTTT. Protein product: CASSLDGNQPQHF.

The V gene is TRBV5-4, the J gene TRBJ2-3; possible D gene TRBD2, 6 bases. CDR1 SGHNT and CDR2 YYREEE come from the germline V gene (reference sequence). Trimming shortened V by 2 bases and J by 5 bases, and 21 bases separated the two germline ends. The CDR3 consists of 17 residues. The CDR3 sequence is CASSLGLGGNLGDTQYF. CDR3 in DNA: TGTGCCAGCAGCTTAGGCTTAGGCGGGAACCTGGGAGATACGCAGTATTTT.

The rearrangement uses TRBV27 and TRBJ1-1; a weak D match, TRBD1 (5 bases). V was pared by 4 bases and J by 10 bases, with 22 bases between. Germline V gene sequence: CDR1 MNHEY, CDR2 SMNVEV (reference sequence). There are 15 residues in the CDR3. The CDR3 DNA follows: TGTGCCAGCAGTTCCCTGGTCGTGGGGGATCGAGGAGCTTTCTTT. Encoded protein: CASSSLVVGDRGAFF.

With respect to this clone: At the DNA level, this CDR3 is encoded by other sequences in the same sample as well. The rearrangement links TRBV6-5 to TRBJ2-7; D assignment may be TRBD1 or TRBD2 (6 bases each). CDR1 is MNHEY and CDR2 is SVGAGI in the germline V gene. This CDR3 contains 15 residues. V lost 0 bases to trimming and J lost 2 bases, with 11 bases between them. The CDR3 sequence: CASSYSGGRTYEQYF. For the CDR3, the DNA is TGTGCCAGCAGTTACTCGGGGGGCAGGACCTACGAGCAGTACTTC.

The chain is built from TRBV18 and TRBJ1-1, with D hard to call. The V and J ends lost 1 base and 0 bases respectively, with 12 bases between them. CDR3 length: 16 residues. Germline V gene data show CDR1 as KGHSH and CDR2 as LQKENI. This CDR3 reads CASSPRTADMNTEAFF. The CDR3 DNA reads TGTGCCAGCTCACCACGGACGGCTGACATGAACACTGAAGCTTTCTTT.

The chain joins TRBV7-2 to TRBJ1-3; D is possibly TRBD1 (6 bases). Trimming stripped 5 bases from V and 1 base from J, with 12 bases between. The CDR3 covers 15 residues. Germline CDR1 reads SGHTA; CDR2 reads FQGNSA. Here the CDR3 reads CASSRRTGSGNTIYF. CDR3 in DNA: TGTGCCAGCAGCCGCAGAACAGGGTCTGGAAACACCATATATTTT. Combining the CDR3 with reference TRBV7-2 and TRBJ1-3 gives the whole variable domain GAGVSQSPSNKVTEKGKDVELRCDPISGHTALYWYRQSLGQGLEFLIYFQGNSAPDKSGLPSDRFSAERTGGSVSTLTIQRTQQEDSAVYLCASSRRTGSGNTIYFGEGSWLTVV.